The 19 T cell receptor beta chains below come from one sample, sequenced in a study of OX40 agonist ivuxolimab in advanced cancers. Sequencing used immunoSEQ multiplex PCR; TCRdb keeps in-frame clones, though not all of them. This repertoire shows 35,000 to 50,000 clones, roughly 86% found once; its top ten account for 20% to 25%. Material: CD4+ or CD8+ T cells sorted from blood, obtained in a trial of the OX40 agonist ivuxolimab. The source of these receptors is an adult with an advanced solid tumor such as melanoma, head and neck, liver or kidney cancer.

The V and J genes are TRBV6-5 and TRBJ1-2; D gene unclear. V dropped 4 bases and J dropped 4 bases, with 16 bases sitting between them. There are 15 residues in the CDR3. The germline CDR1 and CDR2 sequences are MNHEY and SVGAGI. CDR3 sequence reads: CASSSGLLLGYGYTF. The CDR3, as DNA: TGTGCCAGCAGTTCCGGGCTCCTCTTGGGCTATGGCTACACCTTC.

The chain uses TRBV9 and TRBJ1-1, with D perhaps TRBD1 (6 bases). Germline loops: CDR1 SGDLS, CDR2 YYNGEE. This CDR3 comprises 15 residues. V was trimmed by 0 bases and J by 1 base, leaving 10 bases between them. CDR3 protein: CASSVADRPNTEAFF. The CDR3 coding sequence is TGTGCCAGCAGCGTAGCCGACAGGCCGAACACTGAAGCTTTCTTT. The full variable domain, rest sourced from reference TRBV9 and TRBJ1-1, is DSGVTQTPKHLITATGQRVTLRCSPRSGDLSVYWYQQSLDQGLQFLIQYYNGEERAKGNILERFSAQQFPDLHSELNLSSLELGDSALYFCASSVADRPNTEAFFGQGTRLTVV.

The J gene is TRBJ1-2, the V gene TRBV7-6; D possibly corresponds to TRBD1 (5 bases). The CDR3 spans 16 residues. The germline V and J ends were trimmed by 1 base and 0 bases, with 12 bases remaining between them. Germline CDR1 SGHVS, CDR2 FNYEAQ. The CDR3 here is CASSLGLGVTNYGYTF. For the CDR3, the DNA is TGTGCCAGCAGCTTAGGGTTAGGGGTCACTAACTATGGCTACACCTTC.

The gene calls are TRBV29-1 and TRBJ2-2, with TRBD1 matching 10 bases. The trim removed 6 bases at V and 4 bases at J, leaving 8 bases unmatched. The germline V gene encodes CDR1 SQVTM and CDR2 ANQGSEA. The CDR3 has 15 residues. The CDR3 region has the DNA TGCAGCGTCGGGCTGACAGGGGGCGGCACCGGGGAGCTGTTTTTT. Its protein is CSVGLTGGGTGELFF.

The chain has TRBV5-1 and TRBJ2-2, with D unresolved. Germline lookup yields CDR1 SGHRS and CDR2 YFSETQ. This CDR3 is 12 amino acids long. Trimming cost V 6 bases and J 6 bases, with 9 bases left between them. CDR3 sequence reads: CASKEVSGELFF. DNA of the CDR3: TGCGCCAGCAAGGAAGTTTCCGGGGAGCTGTTTTTT.

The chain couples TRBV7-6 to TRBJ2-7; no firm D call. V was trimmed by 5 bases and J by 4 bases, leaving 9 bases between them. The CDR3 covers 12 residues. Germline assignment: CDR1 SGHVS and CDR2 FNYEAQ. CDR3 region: CASSPVEYEQYF. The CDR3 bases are TGTGCCAGCAGCCCTGTGGAGTACGAGCAGTACTTC.

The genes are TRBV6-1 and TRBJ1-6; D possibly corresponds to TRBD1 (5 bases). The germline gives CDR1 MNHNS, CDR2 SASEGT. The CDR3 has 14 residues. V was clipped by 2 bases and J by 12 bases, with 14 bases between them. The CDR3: CASSEYGTSKPLHF. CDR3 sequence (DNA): TGTGCCAGCAGTGAATACGGGACCTCCAAACCCCTCCACTTT.

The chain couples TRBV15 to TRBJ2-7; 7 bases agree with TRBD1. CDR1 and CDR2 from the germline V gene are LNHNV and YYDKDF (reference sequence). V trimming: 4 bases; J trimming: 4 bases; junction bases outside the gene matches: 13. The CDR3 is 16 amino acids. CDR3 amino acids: CATSTRTGELLYEQYF. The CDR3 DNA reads TGTGCCACCAGCACCCGGACAGGTGAACTACTGTACGAGCAGTACTTC.

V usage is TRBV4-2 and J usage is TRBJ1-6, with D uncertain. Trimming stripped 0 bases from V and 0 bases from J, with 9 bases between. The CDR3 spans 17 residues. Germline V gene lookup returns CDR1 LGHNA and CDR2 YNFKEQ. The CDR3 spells CASSQEGTSSYNSPLHF. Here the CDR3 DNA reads TGTGCCAGCAGCCAAGAAGGAACGAGCTCCTATAATTCACCCCTCCACTTT.

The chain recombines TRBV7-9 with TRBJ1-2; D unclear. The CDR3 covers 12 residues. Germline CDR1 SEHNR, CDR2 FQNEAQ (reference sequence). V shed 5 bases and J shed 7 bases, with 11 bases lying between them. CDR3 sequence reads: CASSPPEGGYTF. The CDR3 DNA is TGTGCCAGCAGCCCCCCGGAGGGTGGCTACACCTTC.

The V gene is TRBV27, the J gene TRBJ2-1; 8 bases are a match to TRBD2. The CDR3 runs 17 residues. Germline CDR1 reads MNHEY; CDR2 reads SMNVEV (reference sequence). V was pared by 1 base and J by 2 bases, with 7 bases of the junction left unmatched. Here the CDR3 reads CASSLYPPGGTYNEQFF. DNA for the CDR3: TGTGCCAGCAGTTTATACCCCCCGGGGGGGACCTACAATGAGCAGTTCTTC.

CDR3 coding DNA: TGTGCCAGCAGCTCAGTCCCGGATTTGGACGAGCAGTACTTC. This translates into CASSSVPDLDEQYF. V gene TRBV7-9 combines with J gene TRBJ2-7; D is unclear. CDR3 length: 14 residues. Trimming left V 4 bases short and J 5 bases short, with 15 bases between. The germline V gene encodes CDR1 SEHNR and CDR2 FQNEAQ (reference sequence).

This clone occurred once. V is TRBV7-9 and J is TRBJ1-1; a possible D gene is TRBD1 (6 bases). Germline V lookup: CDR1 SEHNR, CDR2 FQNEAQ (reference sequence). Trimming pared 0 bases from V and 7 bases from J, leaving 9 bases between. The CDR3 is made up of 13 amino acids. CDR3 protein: CASSLAGRGEAFF. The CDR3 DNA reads TGTGCCAGCAGCTTAGCCGGCAGGGGTGAAGCTTTCTTT.

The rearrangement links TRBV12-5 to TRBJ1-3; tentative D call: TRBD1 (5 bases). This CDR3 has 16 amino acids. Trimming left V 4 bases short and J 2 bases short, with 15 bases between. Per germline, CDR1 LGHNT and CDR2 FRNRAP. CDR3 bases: TGTGCTAGTGGTTGGAAAGGGGTCATCCCTGGAAACACCATATATTTT. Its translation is CASGWKGVIPGNTIYF.

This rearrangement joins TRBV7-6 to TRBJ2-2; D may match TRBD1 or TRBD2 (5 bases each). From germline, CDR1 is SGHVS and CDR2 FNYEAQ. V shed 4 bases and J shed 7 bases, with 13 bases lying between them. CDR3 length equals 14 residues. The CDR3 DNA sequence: TGTGCCAGCAGCTCCAGGGAGTTGCACGGGGAGCTGTTTTTT. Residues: CASSSRELHGELFF.

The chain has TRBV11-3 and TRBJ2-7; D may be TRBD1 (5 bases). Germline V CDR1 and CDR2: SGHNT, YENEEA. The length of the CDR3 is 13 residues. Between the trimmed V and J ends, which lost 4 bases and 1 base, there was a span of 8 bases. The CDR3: CASSSYRSYEQYV. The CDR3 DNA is TGTGCCAGCAGCTCATACAGGTCCTACGAGCAGTACGTC.

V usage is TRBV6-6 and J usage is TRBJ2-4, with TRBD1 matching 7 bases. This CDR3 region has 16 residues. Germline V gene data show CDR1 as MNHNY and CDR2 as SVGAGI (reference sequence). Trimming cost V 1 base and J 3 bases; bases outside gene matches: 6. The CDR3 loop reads CASSYFAGTVKNIQYF. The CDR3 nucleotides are TGTGCCAGCAGTTACTTTGCCGGGACAGTCAAAAACATTCAGTACTTC.

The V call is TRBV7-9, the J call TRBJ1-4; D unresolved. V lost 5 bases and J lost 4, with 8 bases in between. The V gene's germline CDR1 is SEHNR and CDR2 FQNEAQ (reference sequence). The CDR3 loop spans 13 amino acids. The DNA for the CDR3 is TGTGCCAGCAGCCCGGCCGTTAATGAAAAACTGTTTTTT. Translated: CASSPAVNEKLFF.

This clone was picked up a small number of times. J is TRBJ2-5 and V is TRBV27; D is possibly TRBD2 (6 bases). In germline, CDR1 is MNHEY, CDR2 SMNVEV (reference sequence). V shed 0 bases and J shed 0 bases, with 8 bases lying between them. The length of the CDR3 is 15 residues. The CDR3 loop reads CASSLSAGHQETQYF. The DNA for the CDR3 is TGTGCCAGCAGTTTATCGGCGGGACACCAAGAGACCCAGTACTTC.